These 17 T cell receptor beta chains were all obtained from the same sample, sequenced in a study of human T cells and chemical hapten exposure. The time point: patch test 1, 2 weeks after DPC sensitization. The treatment here: therapeutic diphenylcyclopropenone sensitization with weekly scalp DPC. TCRdb redid the calling of the RACE reads with MiXCR, one entry per CDR3 protein. Of 150,000 or so distinct CDR3 sequences in the sample, around 15% are singletons; the top ten hold about 1.7%. The sample here was whole blood, taken in connection with sensitization to the hapten diphenylcyclopropenone (DPC). The receptors shown here come from a woman aged 30 to 39 with alopecia areata. Some clones in this sample may be carry-over from other donors' samples.

This clonotype turned up a few times. The chain links TRBV20-1 to TRBJ1-6; weak D call: TRBD1 (6 bases). V lost 3 bases and J 9 bases, leaving 12 bases between the germline ends. This CDR3 is built from 13 residues. The germline gives CDR1 DFQATT, CDR2 SNEGSKA (reference sequence). The CDR3 sequence is CSASGQGSSPLHF. The CDR3 region has the DNA TGCAGTGCTAGCGGTCAGGGGAGTTCACCCCTCCACTTT.

The chain has TRBV6-5 and TRBJ1-1; 10 bases match TRBD1. After removal of 2 bases from V and 7 bases from J, the junction contained 4 bases not matched to a gene. The germline V gene encodes CDR1 MNHEY and CDR2 SVGAGI. CDR3 length equals 14 residues. The CDR3 sequence: CASSYRRTGGEAFF. CDR3 bases: TGTGCCAGCAGTTACAGAAGGACAGGGGGTGAAGCTTTCTTT.

The chain combines TRBV3-1 with TRBJ1-1; D gene uncertain. Germline loops: CDR1 LGHDT, CDR2 YNNKEL (reference sequence). Trimming cost V 7 bases and J 2 bases, with 17 bases left between them. There are 15 residues in the CDR3. The CDR3, as DNA: TGTGCCAGCACCACGGGGTACGGTGGAAACACTGAAGCTTTCTTT. Amino acid sequence: CASTTGYGGNTEAFF.

The chain couples TRBV7-9 to TRBJ2-3; D is unresolved. The V gene's germline CDR1 is SEHNR and CDR2 FQNEAQ (reference sequence). V was clipped by 1 base and J by 5 bases, with 10 bases between them. The CDR3 consists of 14 residues. CDR3 protein: CASSLVSTEDTQYF. The CDR3, as DNA: TGTGCCAGCAGCTTAGTTTCTACGGAAGATACGCAGTATTTT.

This clonotype was recorded many times. The chain couples TRBV29-1 to TRBJ2-5; 8 bases fit TRBD2. The CDR3 contains 14 residues. J gave up 4 bases and V 4 bases, and 8 bases lay outside the gene matches. Looked up from germline, CDR1 is SQVTM and CDR2 is ANQGSEA. The CDR3 region is CSVVPAGVGETQYF. CDR3 nucleotide sequence: TGCAGCGTTGTTCCAGCGGGAGTCGGAGAGACCCAGTACTTC.

The genes are TRBV3-1 and TRBJ1-1; D is perhaps TRBD1 (5 bases). Trimming shortened V by 0 bases and J by 10 bases, and 12 bases separated the two germline ends. There are 13 residues in the CDR3. Germline V CDR1 and CDR2: LGHDT, YNNKEL (reference sequence). CDR3 region: CASSQDIGAGAFF. The CDR3 DNA follows: TGTGCCAGCAGCCAAGATATCGGGGCAGGAGCTTTCTTT.

This clonotype has a handful of counts. This chain joins TRBV6-2 or TRBV6-3 and TRBJ1-2; D unresolved. Germline V lookup: CDR1 MNHEY, CDR2 SVGEGT. Trimming cost V 0 bases and J 4 bases, with 9 bases left between them. CDR3 size: 14 residues. The CDR3 DNA sequence: TGTGCCAGCAGTTACTCGTACAGCTCCTATGGCTACACCTTC. Its translation is CASSYSYSSYGYTF.

This clonotype was picked up many times. The chain carries TRBV20-1 and TRBJ1-2; 9 nucleotides agree with TRBD1. The CDR3 length is 12 residues. The ends lost 6 bases at V and 4 bases at J; junction bases unmatched: 3. Germline assignment: CDR1 DFQATT and CDR2 SNEGSKA (reference sequence). CDR3 in amino acids: CSAEDRGYGYTF. The CDR3 region has the DNA TGCAGTGCCGAGGACAGGGGCTATGGCTACACCTTC.

The V gene is TRBV20-1, the J gene TRBJ2-7, with 14 bases lining up with TRBD2. The ends lost 2 bases at V and 5 bases at J; junction bases unmatched: 8. The CDR3 sequence is 16 residues long. CDR1 and CDR2 (germline): DFQATT, SNEGSKA (reference sequence). CDR3 in amino acids: CSARMGLAGVGNEQYF. The CDR3 nucleotides are TGCAGTGCTAGAATGGGACTAGCGGGAGTTGGCAACGAGCAGTACTTC.

This sequence joins TRBV7-2 and TRBJ2-3; possible D gene TRBD2, 6 bases. Germline loops: CDR1 SGHTA, CDR2 FQGNSA. The CDR3 has 15 residues. Between the trimmed V and J ends, which lost 1 base and 1 base, there was a span of 9 bases. CDR3 sequence reads: CASSLEASGTDTQYF. The CDR3 nucleotides read TGTGCCAGCAGCTTAGAGGCTAGCGGCACAGATACGCAGTATTTT. The full variable domain, with the rest looked up from reference TRBV7-2 and TRBJ2-3, is GAGVSQSPSNKVTEKGKDVELRCDPISGHTALYWYRQSLGQGLEFLIYFQGNSAPDKSGLPSDRFSAERTGGSVSTLTIQRTQQEDSAVYLCASSLEASGTDTQYFGPGTRLTVL.

This clonotype appeared a few times. This rearrangement joins TRBV5-8 to TRBJ2-5; the match to TRBD2 covers 13 bases. Germline CDR1 reads SGHTS; CDR2 reads YDEGEE. The V gene end was trimmed by 0 bases and the J gene end by 7 bases; junction bases not matched to a gene: 9. CDR3 length: 17 amino acids. CDR3 nucleotide sequence: TGTGCCAGCAGCTTGGTCCGACTAGCGGGAGGAGGAGTGACCCAGTACTTC. Protein: CASSLVRLAGGGVTQYF.

This clonotype was recorded many times. The chain employs TRBV9 and TRBJ2-3, with D unclear. The CDR3 is 18 residues long. Germline CDR1 reads SGDLS; CDR2 reads YYNGEE. The V gene lost 0 bases and the J gene lost 4 bases, with 21 bases spanning the gap. The CDR3 nucleotides read TGTGCCAGCAGCGTAGCAGGTATAGGTGGATATCGCGCAGATACGCAGTATTTT. This translates into CASSVAGIGGYRADTQYF.

The sample holds a few counts of this clonotype. The V call is TRBV6-1, the J call TRBJ2-5; D call uncertain. The CDR3 consists of 13 residues. CDR1 is MNHNS and CDR2 is SASEGT in the germline V gene. Trimming took off 9 bases at V and 0 bases at J, with 11 bases between the two ends. The CDR3 DNA reads TGTGCCAGTGCTTGGACCAACCAAGAGACCCAGTACTTC. It is translated as CASAWTNQETQYF.

The table lists this clonotype with a few counts. The chain recombines TRBV18 with TRBJ1-1, with TRBD1 matching 7 bases. J lost 7 bases, V lost 4 bases, and 12 bases had no gene match. The CDR3 loop spans 15 amino acids. The germline CDR1 and CDR2 sequences are KGHSH and LQKENI. The CDR3 nucleotides read TGTGCCAGCTCACTAACTCAGGGGGAGCGGGTTGAAGCTTTCTTT. Translated: CASSLTQGERVEAFF.

The chain joins TRBV12-5 to TRBJ2-3, with 7 nucleotides matching TRBD1. V shed 6 bases and J 1 base; nucleotides not matched to a gene: 4. Germline V gene lookup returns CDR1 LGHNT and CDR2 FRNRAP. CDR3 length: 14 residues. The CDR3 reads CASGPGQGTDTQYF. Here the CDR3 DNA reads TGTGCTAGTGGCCCTGGACAGGGCACAGATACGCAGTATTTT.

V gene TRBV15 combines with J gene TRBJ1-5; no reliable D call. The germline V gene has CDR1 LNHNV and CDR2 YYDKDF (reference sequence). CDR3 length equals 13 residues. Trimming left V 3 bases short and J 7 bases short, with 10 bases between. The CDR3 region is CATSRTRSQPQHF. For the CDR3, the DNA is TGTGCCACCAGCAGGACTCGATCCCAGCCCCAGCATTTT. The whole variable domain, remainder taken from reference TRBV15 and TRBJ1-5, is DAMVIQNPRYQVTQFGKPVTLSCSQTLNHNVMYWYQQKSSQAPKLLFHYYDKDFNNEADTPDNFQSRRPNTSFCFLDIRSPGLGDTAMYLCATSRTRSQPQHFGDGTRLSIL.

The V gene is TRBV5-1, the J gene TRBJ2-7; 10 bases are shared with TRBD2. J lost 2 bases, V lost 0 bases, and 2 bases had no gene match. The CDR3 extends over 15 amino acids. Germline CDR1 and CDR2: SGHRS and YFSETQ. The CDR3: CASSLASGRAYEQYF. DNA for the CDR3: TGCGCCAGCAGCTTGGCGAGCGGGAGGGCCTACGAGCAGTACTTC.